The 13 T cell receptor beta chains listed next were all sequenced from one sample in a study of CD8+ T cells in alopecia areata. Extraction and reverse transcription of RNA yielded cDNA as the sequencing template. This table comes from immunoSEQ multiplex PCR, and its TCRdb copy is limited to in-frame clones, with some not included. The sample shows more than 90,000 clones, none of them appearing just once. Source material: lesional skin. Receptor source: a C3H/HeJ mouse with alopecia areata. The mice in this strain carry MHC haplotype H2-k.

This clone came up a few times. Gene names and germline refer to mouse. The read terminates 4 residues ahead of where the CDR3 ends, so the germline J gene completes it. V is TRBV1 and J is TRBJ2-2; D call uncertain. Trimming cost V 4 bases and J 1 base, with 10 bases left between them. The CDR3 covers 15 residues. Germline V gene data show CDR1 as NSQYPW and CDR2 as LRSPGD (reference sequence). The CDR3 region is CTCSVTALNTGQLYF. The covered CDR3 bases are TGCACCTGCAGTGTCACAGCCTTAAACACCGGG.

Regarding this clone: Genes and germline come from the mouse. The observed sequence ends 4 residues before the CDR3 terminus, with the missing tail filled in from the germline J gene. The genes are TRBV16 and TRBJ2-4, with 12 bases aligning to TRBD2. Per germline, CDR1 SGHSA and CDR2 FRNQAP. This CDR3 region has 16 residues. The CDR3 region is CASSPTGGARENTLYF. Partial CDR3 DNA: TGTGCAAGCAGCCCGACTGGGGGGGCGCGAGAGAAC.

Concerning this clone: All gene names here are mouse names. The read comes to an end 4 residues before the CDR3 does, leaving the germline J gene to fill in the end. V and J are TRBV19 and TRBJ2-1, with 10 bases that match TRBD2. The CDR3 is 15 amino acids. The V gene's germline CDR1 is FNHDT and CDR2 SITEND (reference sequence). V was clipped by 4 bases and J by 6 bases; unmatched bases: 7. The part of the CDR3 DNA that was read is TGTGCCAGCAGTCCCCACTGGGGGGGAGGTGCT. Translated, it gives CASSPHWGGGA. The full CDR3 protein reads CASSPHWGGGAEQFF. Full variable domain (remainder filled in from reference TRBV19 and TRBJ2-1): GGIITQTPKFLIGQEGQKLTLKCQQNFNHDTMYWYRQDSGKGLRLIYYSITENDLQKGDLSEGYDASREKKSSFSLTVTSAQKNEMAVFLCASSPHWGGGAEQFFGPGTRLTVL.

As to this clone: Genes here carry mouse names. The CDR3 end falls 4 residues outside the read, so it is completed with the germline J gene. V gene TRBV13-3 combines with J gene TRBJ1-4; the match to TRBD1 covers 8 bases. The germline V gene has CDR1 NNHDY and CDR2 SYVADS. The CDR3 is 17 residues long. The V segment lost 3 bases and the J segment 0 bases; nucleotides outside the gene matches: 7. The CDR3 region is CASSAGGARVSNERLFF. The part of the CDR3 DNA that was read is TGTGCCAGCAGTGCAGGGGGCGCGAGGGTTTCCAACGAA.

The sample holds a few counts of this clone. The listed TCRdb protein conflicts with the DNA translation at residue 13, and the protein shown is translated directly from the DNA. Gene and germline names: mouse. The observed sequence ends 3 residues before the CDR3 terminus, with the missing tail filled in from the germline J gene. V is TRBV13-3 and J is TRBJ1-3, with 7 positions matching TRBD1. In germline, CDR1 is NNHDY, CDR2 SYVADS. Trimming removed 1 base from V and 0 bases from J; junction bases left unmatched: 4. The CDR3 has 16 amino acids. The CDR3 DNA, read in part, is TGTGCCAGCAGTGATTACCAGGGGGGTTCTGGAAATACG. Translated: CASSDYQGGSGNT. The full CDR3 protein reads CASSDYQGGSGNTLYF.

As regards this clone: The genes and germline here are from mouse. The missing CDR3 end, 4 residues past where the read stops, is filled in from the germline J gene. The gene calls are TRBV1 and TRBJ2-7; D is undetermined. CDR1 and CDR2 from the germline V gene are NSQYPW and LRSPGD (reference sequence). This CDR3 contains 14 residues. CDR3 sequence: CTCSAKQFYYEQYF. CDR3 DNA (partial): TGCACCTGCAGTGCAAAACAGTTCTATTAT.

This clone was counted a few times. The TCRdb protein fails to match the DNA translation at residue 11; the protein reported here was translated from the DNA. Gene labels here are mouse ones. With the read ending 3 residues before the CDR3 end, the germline J gene is used to fill in that end. The J gene is TRBJ1-3, the V gene TRBV1, with D possibly being TRBD1 (6 bases). Trimming removed 4 bases at V and 2 bases at J, with 9 bases between. Germline V CDR1 and CDR2: NSQYPW, LRSPGD (reference sequence). The CDR3 length is 14 residues. The sequenced CDR3 bases are TGCACCTGCAGTGTGAACAGGGCTGGAAATACG. Its translation: CTCSVNRAGNT. The CDR3 as a whole reads CTCSVNRAGNTLYF.

A word on this clone: Germline and genes: mouse. This CDR3 is CTCSADPPQNSDYTF. The part of the CDR3 DNA that was read is TGCACCTGCAGTGCAGATCCCCCACAAAACTCC. The chain is built from TRBV1 and TRBJ1-2; D is ambiguous. The CDR3 is cut off 4 residues early in the read; its end comes from the germline J gene. Trimming removed 0 bases at V and 1 base at J, with 9 bases between. CDR3 length: 15 residues. Germline CDR1 and CDR2: NSQYPW and LRSPGD (reference sequence).

This clone was seen a few times. Mouse gene names and germline throughout. The CDR3 end is not reached by the read, which stops 4 residues before it; the germline J gene fills it in. V gene TRBV17 combines with J gene TRBJ2-7; 10 positions agree with TRBD2. CDR3 size: 14 residues. J lost 3 bases, V lost 5 bases, and 4 bases had no gene match. Looked up from germline, CDR1 is MNHDT and CDR2 is YYDKIL. The covered CDR3 bases are TGTGCTAGCAGTCTCCGGACTGGGGGCTAT. This gives the protein CASSLRTGGY. The complete CDR3 sequence is CASSLRTGGYEQYF.

This clone was seen only a few times. Genes and germline are mouse. The read ends 4 residues before the CDR3 terminus; that terminus is restored from the germline J gene. The chain joins TRBV1 to TRBJ2-4, with D perhaps matching TRBD2 (5 bases). The CDR3 loop spans 14 amino acids. V lost 4 bases, J lost 2 bases, and 10 bases lay in between. Germline CDR1 is NSQYPW and CDR2 is LRSPGD (reference sequence). CDR3 loop: CTCSGAGYQNTLYF. The covered CDR3 bases are TGCACCTGCAGTGGAGCTGGGTATCAAAAC.

This clone was seen a handful of times. Germline and genes: mouse. Read data end 4 residues before the CDR3 end; the end is taken from the germline J gene. This sequence joins TRBV17 and TRBJ2-2; 9 nucleotides agree with TRBD1. The length of the CDR3 is 16 residues. Germline values: CDR1 MNHDT, CDR2 YYDKIL. V trimming: 6 bases; J trimming: 4 bases; junction bases outside the gene matches: 9. The CDR3 DNA, read in part, is TGTGCTAGCAGGGTTGGGACAGGGAAGAGCACCGGG. Protein sequence: CASRVGTGKSTG. The whole CDR3 reads CASRVGTGKSTGQLYF.

This clone appeared a few times. Genes and germline are mouse. With the read ending 4 residues before the CDR3 end, the germline J gene is used to fill in that end. The genes are TRBV1 and TRBJ2-1, with 7 positions matching TRBD1. With 4 bases clipped from V and 3 bases from J, the junction kept 6 bases outside the gene matches. The CDR3 is made up of 15 amino acids. Germline V gene data show CDR1 as NSQYPW and CDR2 as LRSPGD (reference sequence). This CDR3 reads CTCSEGQKTYAEQFF. Incomplete CDR3 DNA: TGCACCTGCAGTGAGGGACAGAAAACCTATGCT. The full variable domain, in which reference TRBV1 and TRBJ2-1 provide the parts outside the CDR3, is VTLLEQNPRWRLVPRGQAVNLRCILKNSQYPWMSWYQQDLQKQLQWLFTLRSPGDKEVKSLPGADYLATRVTDTELRLQVANMSQGRTLYCTCSEGQKTYAEQFFGPGTRLTVL.

As for this clone: Gene names denote mouse genes. This CDR3 reads CASSPGTLQDTQYF. Partial CDR3 DNA: TGTGCCAGCAGTCCTGGGACACTTCAAGAC. This chain uses TRBV13-3 with TRBJ2-5; TRBD1 is a possible D gene (6 bases). The read gets to within 4 residues of the CDR3 end, and the germline J gene fills in the rest. In germline, CDR1 is NNHDY, CDR2 SYVADS. V was clipped by 4 bases and J by 3 bases, with 12 bases between them. The CDR3 totals 14 residues.